This TCR beta chain derives from a study of CD8 T cells in Susac syndrome. The authors reverse transcribed roughly 0.45 to 1 ug RNA with random hexamers. MiXCR, applied by TCRdb to the immunoSEQ multiplex PCR reads, yields one record per CDR3 protein. The sample has tens of thousands of distinct CDR3 sequences, 93% seen once. The V gene end was trimmed by 4 bases and the J gene end by 3 bases; junction bases not matched to a gene: 9. Germline V CDR1 and CDR2: MNHEY, SVGAGI. The CDR3 loop spans 17 amino acids. FACS was used to enrich TEMRA cells, whereas the CD8+ and CD4+ T cells were obtained by negative isolation.

The sequenced material came from CD4+ T cells from PBMCs. The sequence derives from a human donor with Susac syndrome. The chain joins TRBV6-5 to TRBJ1-4, with TRBD1 identical over 9 bases. Written as DNA, the CDR3 is TGTGCCAGCAGTTCACTTAGACAGGGGGTTCCTAATGAAAAACTGTTTTTT. Protein product: CASSSLRQGVPNEKLFF.